Listed below are T cell receptor beta chains from one sample, sequenced in a study of chemoradiotherapy in HPV16-positive cancers. Generated by immunoSEQ multiplex PCR, the TCRdb table keeps only in-frame clones and is missing some. Of some 2,500 clones listed, 85% were seen once; the top ten hold about a tenth. The sequences come from tumor tissue, collected from a patient who underwent chemoradiotherapy. These receptors all come from a human donor with HPV-associated anogenital cancer. The CDR3 runs from the conserved cysteine through the conserved F or W. The D gene is left open where the match is weak. Some rows mark clone size as missing; the rest say once, few, many or name a class of expanded clone.

CDR3 DNA	CDR3 protein	V gene	J gene	D gene	clone size
TGTGCCAGCAGCCCTCGATCGAACACCGGGGAGCTGTTTTTT	CASSPRSNTGELFF	TRBV9	TRBJ2-2	-	-
TGTGCCAGCAGCCCCCGGAGGACAAGTAACTATGGCTACACCTTC	CASSPRRTSNYGYTF	TRBV7-2	TRBJ1-2	-	few
TGTGCCAGCTTGGAGGGGAGCGATGAGCAGTTCTTC	CASLEGSDEQFF	TRBV18	TRBJ2-1	-	-
TGTGCCAGCAGTGTGTTAAGCGTAAGAAAAAACACCGGGGAGCTGTTTTTT	CASSVLSVRKNTGELFF	TRBV2	TRBJ2-2	-	-
TGTGCCACCAGCAGAGATGGGGACAGTAATGAAAAACTGTTTTTT	CATSRDGDSNEKLFF	TRBV15	TRBJ1-4	TRBD1	-
TGTGCCAGCAGCTTAGACGCCGGGGGCTGGGAAAAACTGTTTTTT	CASSLDAGGWEKLFF	TRBV7-9	TRBJ1-4	-	-
TGTGCCAGCAGTTGGCCCGGGGGGGGTGAGCAGTTCTTC	CASSWPGGGEQFF	TRBV27	TRBJ2-1	TRBD2	-
TGTGCCACCAGCAGAGACCGGAGCCCGTTGGTCGAGCAGTACTTC	CATSRDRSPLVEQYF	TRBV15	TRBJ2-7	-	-
TGTGCCAGCAGCTTAAAGCTCAACAGCCCCAATGAGCAGTTCTTC	CASSLKLNSPNEQFF	TRBV7-2	TRBJ2-1	-	few
TGTGCCAGCAGGGACTTGACAGGGACTAATCAGCCCCAGCATTTT	CASRDLTGTNQPQHF	TRBV6-1	TRBJ1-5	TRBD1	-
TGTGCCAGCAGGTTCAGACAGGTTAATGAAAAACTGTTTTTT	CASRFRQVNEKLFF	TRBV6-1	TRBJ1-4	-	-
TGCAGCGTTGTACCCGGGAACACTGAAGCTTTCTTT	CSVVPGNTEAFF	TRBV29-1	TRBJ1-1	-	-
TGTGCCAGCAGCTTGGGGGTGGAGGAGCAGTACTTC	CASSLGVEEQYF	TRBV11-2	TRBJ2-7	-	-
TGCGCCAGCAGCCCCCAGGGGGCTTGGGCTGAAGCTTTCTTT	CASSPQGAWAEAFF	TRBV5-1	TRBJ1-1	TRBD1	-
TGTGCCAGCGCGAAAGAAGGGCAGGGGCTGGAGACCCAGTACTTC	CASAKEGQGLETQYF	TRBV5-4	TRBJ2-5	-	-
TGTGCCAGCCGGGACAGGGGGCCTGGGGAGCAGTTCTTC	CASRDRGPGEQFF	TRBV2	TRBJ2-1	TRBD1	-
TGTGCCAGCAGCACCCGGGGGTCTAACACAGATACGCAGTATTTT	CASSTRGSNTDTQYF	TRBV9	TRBJ2-3	-	-
TGCGCCAGCAGTCAACAGAGAACTAACTATGGCTACACCTTC	CASSQQRTNYGYTF	TRBV5-1	TRBJ1-2	-	-
TGCGCCAGCAGCCCGGGTGGGGGGCCAAACACTGAAGCTTTCTTT	CASSPGGGPNTEAFF	TRBV5-1	TRBJ1-1	-	-
TGTGCCAGCAGCCGCACCCGAGGACAGGGGAATGCTGGCTACACCTTC	CASSRTRGQGNAGYTF	TRBV4-2	TRBJ1-2	TRBD1	-
TGTGCCAGCAGCCCAGGGGGGGGACAGGTGAGCTCCTACGAGCAGTACTTC	CASSPGGGQVSSYEQYF	TRBV5-5	TRBJ2-7	-	-
TGTGCCTGGAATTTAGACTTCTCGGGGTCACCCCTCCACTTT	CAWNLDFSGSPLHF	TRBV30	TRBJ1-6	-	-
TGTGCCAGCAGTTACTCGATAACTGGCGAATCCCCCCAGTACTTC	CASSYSITGESPQYF	TRBV6-5	TRBJ2-5	-	-
TGTGCCAGCAGCTTAGTCCTTGAGGGACCAAGCTCCTACAATGAGCAGTTCTTC	CASSLVLEGPSSYNEQFF	TRBV13	TRBJ2-1	-	-
TGTGCCAGCAGCGTAGACACTACCACTGAAGCTTTCTTT	CASSVDTTTEAFF	TRBV9	TRBJ1-1	-	-
TGTGCCAGCAGTTTGCTCGACAGGGGAACTAGCAATCAGCCCCAGCATTTT	CASSLLDRGTSNQPQHF	TRBV28	TRBJ1-5	TRBD1	-
TGCGCCAGCAGTCCGACAGGGGACAATCAGCCCCAGCATTTT	CASSPTGDNQPQHF	TRBV5-1	TRBJ1-5	TRBD1	-
TGCAGCGTTTACAGGGGAGGGGTGAACACTGAAGCTTTCTTT	CSVYRGGVNTEAFF	TRBV29-1	TRBJ1-1	TRBD1	-
TGTGCCAGCAGTGACTCTGCTTCCGAGGCGAATGAGCAGTTCTTC	CASSDSASEANEQFF	TRBV6-4	TRBJ2-1	-	-
TGTGCCAGCAGCGTATCCCCGGACAGGGAAGCTTTCTTT	CASSVSPDREAFF	TRBV9	TRBJ1-1	TRBD1	-
TGTGCCAGCAGTTCTACCGAGAACACCGGGGAGCTGTTTTTT	CASSSTENTGELFF	TRBV6-5	TRBJ2-2	-	-
TGTGCCAGCAGCTTATCGAACTCTGGAAACACCATATATTTT	CASSLSNSGNTIYF	TRBV7-2	TRBJ1-3	-	once
TGTGCCATCAGTGAGTCGATGGCTAGCGGGGACCACAATGAGCAGTTCTTC	CAISESMASGDHNEQFF	TRBV10-3	TRBJ2-1	TRBD2	-
TGCAGCGTTGATAGAGGGGGGGTTTGGGCAGATACGCAGTATTTT	CSVDRGGVWADTQYF	TRBV29-1	TRBJ2-3	-	-